A selection of T cell receptor beta chains follows, all from one sample in a study of T cells in tumors after PD-1 blockade. Sequenced by immunoSEQ multiplex PCR; TCRdb stores in-frame clones only, minus some. The sample lists 7,900 or so clones, 62% seen once, with roughly an eighth in the top ten. The material sequenced was tumor tissue, taken after anti-PD-1 treatment. The origin of the receptors is a human donor with basal cell carcinoma. The CDR3 runs from the conserved cysteine through the conserved F or W. A D gene is named only where the DNA matches it firmly. Not all rows give a size; the values are once, few, many and, for expanded clones, a class.

V gene,D gene,J gene,clone size,CDR3 DNA,CDR3 protein
TRBV7-2,TRBD1,TRBJ2-7,NA,TGTGCCAGCAGCTTAGGTGCAGGGGGCCAAAACGAGCAGTACTTC,CASSLGAGGQNEQYF
TRBV5-4,NA,TRBJ2-5,NA,TGTGCCAGCAGCTCTGCCAGGGGGGGGTGGACCCAGTACTTC,CASSSARGGWTQYF
TRBV7-2,NA,TRBJ2-7,NA,TGTGCCAGCAGCTACTCAACAGGATCTAGCTCCTACGAGCAGTACTTC,CASSYSTGSSSYEQYF
TRBV19,NA,TRBJ1-6,NA,TGTGCCAGTAGTTTCAGGGGTTCACCCCTCCACTTT,CASSFRGSPLHF
TRBV13,TRBD2,TRBJ2-2,NA,TGTGCCAGCAGCTGGAATCCCCTAAGGACTAGCGGGGCGGACACCGGGGAGCTGTTTTTT,CASSWNPLRTSGADTGELFF
TRBV6-1,TRBD1,TRBJ1-2,few,TGTGCCAGCAGTGAAGACAGGGGGCAAGGCTATGGCTACACCTTC,CASSEDRGQGYGYTF
TRBV13,TRBD2,TRBJ2-7,NA,TGTGCCAGCAGCTCCCGACTAGCGGGGACTTACGAGCAGTACTTC,CASSSRLAGTYEQYF
TRBV24-1,NA,TRBJ2-2,few,TGTGCCACCAGCAAAGGGACCGGGGAGCTGTTTTTT,CATSKGTGELFF
TRBV30,TRBD2,TRBJ2-1,NA,TGTGCCTGGACCTCCACTCTCGGCGGGGGGGCCTACAATGAGCAGTTCTTC,CAWTSTLGGGAYNEQFF
TRBV5-3,NA,TRBJ1-5,NA,TGTGCCAGAAGCTTCCGAGGGTATAGCAATCAGCCCCAGCATTTT,CARSFRGYSNQPQHF
TRBV3-1/TRBV3-2,NA,TRBJ1-5,few,TGTGCCAGCAGCCAAAGGAGCGATCAGCCCCAGCATTTT,CASSQRSDQPQHF
TRBV19,NA,TRBJ2-7,NA,TGTGCCAGTAGTCGACAGACCAGCTCCTACGAGCAGTACTTC,CASSRQTSSYEQYF
TRBV7-9,TRBD1,TRBJ2-5,NA,TGTGCCAGCAGCTTAGTTTGGACAGGGCACGGGGAGACCCAGTACTTC,CASSLVWTGHGETQYF
TRBV5-1,TRBD1,TRBJ2-1,NA,TGCGCCAGCAGCTCGACAGGGCCCTACAATGAGCAGTTCTTC,CASSSTGPYNEQFF
TRBV5-1,TRBD1,TRBJ2-2,NA,TGCGCCAGCAGCTGGACAGGGGGCGACACCGGGGAGCTGTTTTTT,CASSWTGGDTGELFF
TRBV28,TRBD2,TRBJ2-3,NA,TGTGCCACTAGCGGGGGGGTAGGAGATACGCAGTATTTT,CATSGGVGDTQYF
TRBV15,NA,TRBJ1-6,NA,TGTGCCACCAGCAGTAGTGATGGCAGGGGACCCCTCCACTTT,CATSSSDGRGPLHF
TRBV19,TRBD1,TRBJ1-2,medium-sized,TGTGCCAGTACCCAAGGATACAGGGGGCAGGACTATGGCTACACCTTC,CASTQGYRGQDYGYTF
TRBV5-1,TRBD1,TRBJ1-5,NA,TGCGCCAGCAGCTTGGGGACAGGGGGCAATCAGCCCCAGCATTTT,CASSLGTGGNQPQHF
TRBV11-1,NA,TRBJ2-3,NA,TGTGCCAGCAGCTCGCGGGGCCTCACAGATACGCAGTATTTT,CASSSRGLTDTQYF
TRBV5-1,TRBD1,TRBJ2-7,few,TGCGCCAGCAGCTCTCAGACAGGGGGATCCTACGAGCAGTACTTC,CASSSQTGGSYEQYF
TRBV27,NA,TRBJ2-4,NA,TGTGCCAGCAGTTCGGCAGGGGCGGTGAAAAACATTCAGTACTTC,CASSSAGAVKNIQYF
TRBV6-4,TRBD1,TRBJ1-2,medium-sized,TGTGCCAGCAGTGACTCGCCAGGGGGCTGGTATGGCTACACCTTC,CASSDSPGGWYGYTF
TRBV5-1,NA,TRBJ2-7,NA,TGCGCCAGCAGCTTCCTTTGGGACAATAGTCGCGAGCAGTACTTC,CASSFLWDNSREQYF
TRBV28,NA,TRBJ1-6,few,TGTGCCAGCAGTCTCCCAGCGGGGCAGGGTTCACCCCTCCACTTT,CASSLPAGQGSPLHF
TRBV5-4,NA,TRBJ1-1,NA,TGTGCCAGCAGCGCCGACAGGATCACTGAAGCTTTCTTT,CASSADRITEAFF
TRBV10-1,TRBD1,TRBJ2-7,few,TGCGCCAGCAGTGAGACTAACAGGGGCGAGCAGTACTTC,CASSETNRGEQYF
TRBV9,TRBD2,TRBJ2-1,NA,TGTGCCAGCAGCGTAGGAGGAGCGGGGGGCTACAATGAGCAGTTCTTC,CASSVGGAGGYNEQFF
TRBV19,NA,TRBJ1-4,NA,TGTGCCAGTAGTATAGTAGGCCTTAATGAAAAACTGTTTTTT,CASSIVGLNEKLFF
TRBV15,NA,TRBJ1-2,NA,TGTGCCACCAGCAGGCCTCTGAGCGGGACATCACCTAACTATGGCTACACCTTC,CATSRPLSGTSPNYGYTF
TRBV25-1,TRBD2,TRBJ2-7,NA,TGTGCCAGCAGTGATCTCGCTAGCGGAATCTACGAGCAGTACTTC,CASSDLASGIYEQYF
TRBV6-2/TRBV6-3,TRBD2,TRBJ2-5,NA,TGTGCCAGCAGCCCGGGACTACAATTCCAAGAGACCCAGTACTTC,CASSPGLQFQETQYF
TRBV19,TRBD1,TRBJ2-5,NA,TGTGCCAGTAGTATTGGTGGACAGGGAGAGACCCAGTACTTC,CASSIGGQGETQYF
TRBV2,NA,TRBJ2-7,medium-sized,TGTGCCAGCAGACTCTACGAGCAGTACTTC,CASRLYEQYF
TRBV6-5,NA,TRBJ1-1,NA,TGTGCCAGCAGCCAGGTAGGGGGTAGGAACACTGAAGCTTTCTTT,CASSQVGGRNTEAFF
TRBV4-1,TRBD1,TRBJ1-3,NA,TGCGCCAGCAGCCAAGGGACAGGTATCTCTGGAAACACCATATATTTT,CASSQGTGISGNTIYF
TRBV28,TRBD1,TRBJ1-2,NA,TGTGCCAGCAGTACCCCTGACAGGGGGTACGGAGGCTACACCTTC,CASSTPDRGYGGYTF
TRBV5-5,TRBD2,TRBJ2-2,NA,TGTGCCAGCAGCATCCGCGGCCTAGCGGGGAACACCGGGGAGCTGTTTTTT,CASSIRGLAGNTGELFF
TRBV15,NA,TRBJ1-2,medium-sized,TGTGCCACCAGCCCTTACGAGGGAGGCGGCTACACCTTC,CATSPYEGGGYTF
TRBV5-1,NA,TRBJ2-7,few,TGCGCCAGCAGCTTGGGGACTAACCTTGGCGAGCAGTACTTC,CASSLGTNLGEQYF
TRBV19,NA,TRBJ2-7,NA,TGTGCCAGTAGTATGCGAGGGGAGACTACGAAGCAGTACTTC,CASSMRGETTKQYF
TRBV23-1,TRBD1,TRBJ1-5,few,TGCGCCAGCAGTCACCACAGGGGGCCCAATCAGCCCCAGCATTTT,CASSHHRGPNQPQHF